Here is one T cell receptor (beta chain) with its context. CDR3 length: 13 amino acids. This sample is part of a study of PD-L1 blockade in urothelial cancer. Per patient, between 1 and 8 samples were collected at pretreatment and on-treatment time points. Assay used: immunoSEQ multiplex PCR; TCRdb lists only in-frame clones, some missing. The table shows about 82,000 clones, with about 80% occurring only once. V and J are TRBV21-1 and TRBJ1-2; the D call TRBD1 from the table was never checked on the DNA. TRBV21-1 is noted as a pseudogene. Source: PBMCs, taken around atezolizumab (anti-PD-L1) treatment. This TCR was recovered from a man between 65 and 85 years old with urothelial cancer. CDR3 in amino acids: CASRTGEEDGYTF. The CDR3 DNA follows: TGTGCCAGCAGAACAGGGGAGGAAGATGGCTACACCTTC.